Sequencing of this T cell receptor beta chain was carried out in a study of tumor and adjacent non-tumor tissue in lung cancer (dated by TCRdb to the late 2010s). Turning to the overall study: Patients with adenocarcinoma (12), squamous cell carcinoma (2) and small cell lung cancer (1) were included in the cohort. Ages among the approximately 15 patients ranged from about 30 to 76 years, there were ten or so men and 5 women, and disease was at TNM stage I to III. Sequencing generated a total of 125,075,908 productive TCRbeta reads, averaging roughly 3.9 million reads per sample. The study compared bulk TCRbeta repertoires between lung tumor tissue and matched distant non-tumor lung tissue from more than twelve lung cancer patients. A few dozen paired specimens, one tumor and one normal lung sample per patient, were profiled by TCRbeta CDR3 sequencing.

Bulk unsorted tissue served as the source for RNA extraction, and RNA quality was assessed using a NanoDrop ND-1000 and an Agilent 2100. For the normal lung samples, distant non-tumor tissue was collected more than 3 cm away from the tumor edge. Newly diagnosed lung cancer patients without prior chemotherapy who had been admitted for thoracic surgery in China between August and November 2014 were enrolled as donors. The study excluded patients who had received radiotherapy or chemotherapy before or who had another cancer at the same time. Pieces of surgical tissue measuring roughly 1-2.1 cm3 were kept in RNAlater solution and held at -80 degrees C until needed. Libraries were prepared through multiplex PCR. The data were produced on an Illumina HiSeq 2500. Following protocols modified from ARM-PCR, the researchers constructed TCRbeta libraries through three rounds of nested PCR with primers (Table S4). PCR products of 200-500 bp were gel-excised and purified with the QIAquick gel extraction kit before sequencing. The study's processing was this. Trimmomatic was used to clean the reads, FLASH merged the cleaned reads into complete CDR3 sequences, and MiTCR assigned the sequences to V(D)J germline segments. VDJtools was used to compute clonal diversity as the inverse Simpson's index. In-frame sequences lacking a premature stop codon were counted as productive reads. TCRdb redid the processing of the public reads, applying fastp at Q25 and MiXCR, and retained in-frame beta chains. Rows are unified per CDR3 protein, each entry keeping the most common DNA and genes. None of the V and J calls come from the authors' own analysis; TCRdb made them. Across this sample there are about 80,000 distinct CDR3 sequences, with approximately 80% seen only once. The ten biggest clones cover approximately 51% of the sample.

Overall study results and their limits: Peripheral blood was not sequenced, so blood TCRbeta repertoires were not examined in the lung cancer patients of the study. Neither the sequencing platform nor unique molecular identifiers are named or mentioned anywhere in the methods. The top 100 clones accounted for a significantly larger cumulative portion of the repertoire in normal lung than in tumor tissue. TCR diversity was significantly higher in younger patients, and higher tumor TCR diversity was associated with shorter overall and disease-free survival. TCR diversity (inverse Simpson) was significantly higher in tumor than in normal lung tissue (around 450 vs 160, P = 0.0075, Mann-Whitney U test). Only approximately 16 patients were included in the cohort, and the need for larger samples and more detailed clinical data was noted by the authors.

To note about this clonotype: Its antigen is unknown. Base qualities are not provided; no much larger clone lies one nucleotide away.

V is shortened by 8 bases, J by 0 bases, and the region joining them spans 10 bases. For CDR1 and CDR2, the germline V gene lists MGHDK and SYGVNS. The CDR3 contains 13 residues, cysteine and phenylalanine counted. The only DNA kept is the CDR3, 39 bases in frame from the first base. The rearranged segments are TRBV25-1 and TRBJ1-1; the D gene is perhaps TRBD1, on 5 matching bases. The sequenced sample consisted of distant non-tumor lung tissue. This clonotype was sampled from a man aged 60-69 years with non-small cell lung cancer. The DNA reads as follows: TGTGCCAGCGGGGGACCGATGAACACTGAAGCTTTCTTT. Its protein reads: CASGGPMNTEAFF. Joined to the reference TRBV25-1 and TRBJ1-1 proteins, this CDR3 gives the full variable domain: EADIYQTPRYLVIGTGKKITLECSQTMGHDKMYWYQQDPGMELHLIHYSYGVNSTEKGDLSSESTVSRIRTEHFPLTLESARPSHTSQYLCASGGPMNTEAFFGQGTRLTVV.